This TCR beta chain was sequenced during a study of blood T cell repertoires in COVID-19. Study-level information: There were acute and convalescent COVID-19 samples, and they came from the United States, Italy and Spain. PBMCs, B-cell-depleted T cells, or T cells were the source of the cDNA or gDNA that made up the material.

Trimming stripped 4 bases from V and 4 bases from J, with 17 bases between. This CDR3 has 16 amino acids. In germline, CDR1 is LNHDA, CDR2 SQIVND (reference sequence). Original processing methods: Counts of nucleated cells, estimated from reference gene primer amplification, were obtained. Libraries were prepared by immunoSEQ multiplex PCR; TCRdb keeps only in-frame clonotypes and omits some of them. V, J and clone size are taken as reported in that table, and D and trimming were inferred from the DNA itself. The table records tens of thousands of clones, roughly 90% of them present only once. The sample consisted of peripheral blood. The origin of this receptor is a man aged 55 to 70 with active COVID-19. V is TRBV19 and J is TRBJ2-1, with D maybe TRBD1 (6 bases). The CDR3 here is CASSTRQANTYNEQFF. The CDR3 DNA reads as TGTGCCAGTAGTACACGACAGGCCAACACGTACAATGAGCAGTTCTTC.